The T cell receptor beta chain described here comes from a study of T cells in Graves' hyperthyroidism and ophthalmopathy. Study-level findings and limits: Ophthalmopathy and stable hyperthyroidism were told apart by a 13 V-J model. The model anticipated ophthalmopathy a median approximately 6.5 months pre-onset. Expanded thyroid clonotypes (above 0.001) were mostly also found in blood.

With regard to this clonotype: What it binds is not known.

The ends were cut back, 2 bases at V and 13 bases at J, with 17 bases in the middle. The germline V gene has CDR1 SGHTA and CDR2 FQGTGA. The CDR3 consists of 13 residues. Researchers took RNA transcripts and amplified the TCR beta CDR3 regions from them. With the HTBI primer set, the TCR CDR3 went through a first round of RT-PCR. A single record per CDR3 protein comes from TCRdb applying MiXCR to the multiplex PCR reads. The sample has roughly 640,000 distinct CDR3 sequences; roughly 15% are singletons. The sequence came from a woman aged 40 to 55 with Graves' ophthalmopathy. Sequences were obtained from blood. This chain connects TRBV7-3 to TRBJ2-5; possibly TRBD1 or TRBD2 for D (5 bases each). The chain's CDR3 is CASSLSGSKGRYF. The CDR3, as DNA: TGTGCCAGCAGCTTATCCGGATCTAAGGGACGGTACTTC.